The 23 T cell receptor beta chains below all came from one sample that was sequenced in a study of technical replicates of blood from a handful of donors. Profiled with immunoSEQ multiplex PCR; TCRdb holds only in-frame clones, not every one. Among more than 70,000 clones listed, almost 98% were seen once. Sequenced sample: T cells isolated from PBMCs. These receptors were collected from a human donor in good health.

The gene calls are TRBV2 and TRBJ2-7; tentatively, D is TRBD1 (6 bases). Germline V gene lookup returns CDR1 SNHLY and CDR2 FYNNEI. Deletions cut 11 bases from V and 5 bases from J, with 19 bases between. The CDR3 is made up of 13 amino acids. The CDR3 sequence is CASRGTPYNEQYF. CDR3 in DNA: TGTGCCTCCAGGGGAACGCCTTATAACGAGCAGTACTTC.

The chain combines TRBV14 with TRBJ2-4; 11 nucleotides align to TRBD2. This CDR3 is 16 amino acids long. Germline V lookup: CDR1 SGHDN, CDR2 FVKESK. The ends lost 3 bases at V and 2 bases at J; junction bases unmatched: 3. The CDR3 sequence: CASSQGLAVPKNIQYF. The CDR3 coding sequence is TGTGCCAGCAGCCAGGGACTAGCGGTTCCCAAAAACATTCAGTACTTC.

V and J are TRBV4-1 and TRBJ2-1; TRBD2 agrees at 8 bases. Germline V CDR1 and CDR2: MGHRA, YSYEKL. Trimming took 3 bases from V and 9 from J; bases not matched to a gene: 7. This CDR3 region has 14 residues. DNA of the CDR3: TGCGCCAGCAGCCACCCAGGACTAGCCGGTGAGCAGTTCTTC. It encodes CASSHPGLAGEQFF.

This chain links TRBV11-2 with TRBJ2-2, with a weak D call TRBD2 (6 bases). Germline values: CDR1 SGHAT, CDR2 FQNNGV. The CDR3 totals 15 residues. V lost 0 bases and J lost 4, with 9 bases in between. The chain's CDR3 is CASSLEGTPTGELFF. The DNA of the CDR3 is TGTGCCAGCAGCTTAGAAGGGACTCCCACCGGGGAGCTGTTTTTT.

The genes are TRBV11-3 and TRBJ1-1, with D possibly TRBD1 on 5 matching bases. The CDR3 has 14 amino acids. Germline CDR1 and CDR2: SGHNT and YENEEA. Trimming shortened V by 2 bases and J by 0 bases, and 7 bases separated the two germline ends. DNA of the CDR3: TGTGCCAGCAGCTTAAGGGGCCTGAACACTGAAGCTTTCTTT. This translates into CASSLRGLNTEAFF. The full variable domain, its missing parts supplied by reference TRBV11-3 and TRBJ1-1, is EAGVVQSPRYKIIEKKQPVAFWCNPISGHNTLYWYLQNLGQGPELLIRYENEEAVDDSQLPKDRFSAERLKGVDSTLKIQPAELGDSAVYLCASSLRGLNTEAFFGQGTRLTVV.

The rearrangement uses TRBV6-4 and TRBJ1-2; D unresolved. Germline CDR1 and CDR2: MRHNA and SNTAGT. CDR3 size: 12 residues. Between the trimmed V and J ends, which lost 8 bases and 3 bases, there was a span of 10 bases. The CDR3, as DNA: TGTGCCAGCCCGCCCCGGGACTATGGCTACACCTTC. This codes for CASPPRDYGYTF.

This chain joins TRBV27 and TRBJ2-2, with D possibly TRBD1 on 5 matching bases. From germline, CDR1 is MNHEY and CDR2 SMNVEV (reference sequence). The CDR3 is 13 residues long. V gave up 4 bases and J gave up 8 bases, with 11 bases separating them. The CDR3 here is CASSSHGAGELFF. The CDR3 coding sequence is TGTGCCAGCAGTTCCCATGGGGCTGGGGAGCTGTTTTTT.

This chain connects TRBV13 to TRBJ2-2; D remains ambiguous. V lost 1 base to trimming and J lost 3 bases, with 9 bases between them. The germline V gene encodes CDR1 PRHDT and CDR2 FYEKMQ (reference sequence). The CDR3 sequence is 15 residues long. DNA for the CDR3: TGTGCCAGCAGCTTAGATTTTTGGCACACCGGGGAGCTGTTTTTT. Amino acid sequence: CASSLDFWHTGELFF.

The gene calls are TRBV6-5 and TRBJ1-1, with TRBD1 matching 9 bases. This CDR3 region has 15 residues. The trim removed 5 bases at V and 6 bases at J, leaving 10 bases unmatched. Germline CDR1 reads MNHEY; CDR2 reads SVGAGI. CDR3 sequence reads: CASSPKGQGRAEAFF. The CDR3 region has the DNA TGTGCCAGCAGTCCCAAGGGACAGGGAAGGGCTGAAGCTTTCTTT.

The chain carries TRBV5-1 and TRBJ2-5, with D perhaps matching TRBD2 (5 bases). The CDR3 has 13 residues. The germline V and J ends were trimmed by 7 bases and 1 base, with 11 bases remaining between them. Germline V gives CDR1 SGHRS, CDR2 YFSETQ. The CDR3 protein is CASSIGGQETQYF. DNA of the CDR3: TGCGCCAGCTCCATCGGAGGCCAAGAGACCCAGTACTTC.

The chain links TRBV4-1 to TRBJ1-4; the D is unclear. V lost 0 bases and J lost 10, with 6 bases in between. The germline V gene encodes CDR1 MGHRA and CDR2 YSYEKL. The CDR3 totals 12 residues. CDR3 DNA: TGCGCCAGCAGCCAAGATCTAGGAAAACTGTTTTTT. Translation: CASSQDLGKLFF.

V and J are TRBV11-2 and TRBJ1-4; D is ambiguous. Germline-derived CDR1 and CDR2 are SGHAT and FQNNGV. This CDR3 region has 14 residues. Trimming left V 5 bases short and J 4 bases short, with 11 bases between. CDR3 amino acids: CASSQDRSNEKLFF. Written as DNA, the CDR3 is TGTGCCAGCAGCCAAGATAGAAGTAATGAAAAACTGTTTTTT. The variable domain in full, with the rest retrieved from reference TRBV11-2 and TRBJ1-4, is EAGVAQSPRYKIIEKRQSVAFWCNPISGHATLYWYQQILGQGPKLLIQFQNNGVVDDSQLPKDRFSAERLKGVDSTLKIQPAKLEDSAVYLCASSQDRSNEKLFFGSGTQLSVL.

The genes are TRBV15 and TRBJ2-5; D call uncertain. Germline V gene sequence: CDR1 LNHNV, CDR2 YYDKDF (reference sequence). The V end was cut by 3 bases, the J end by 2 bases, with 4 bases between. The CDR3 is made up of 12 amino acids. CDR3 DNA: TGTGCCACCAGCAGTCTTCAAGAGACCCAGTACTTC. It codes for CATSSLQETQYF. Complete variable domain (other parts from reference TRBV15 and TRBJ2-5): DAMVIQNPRYQVTQFGKPVTLSCSQTLNHNVMYWYQQKSSQAPKLLFHYYDKDFNNEADTPDNFQSRRPNTSFCFLDIRSPGLGDTAMYLCATSSLQETQYFGPGTRLLVL.

The chain has TRBV5-1 and TRBJ2-1; tentative D call: TRBD2 (5 bases). The CDR3 is 14 amino acids. The germline V gene has CDR1 SGHRS and CDR2 YFSETQ. V was pared by 0 bases and J by 8 bases, with 12 bases between. This chain's CDR3 is CASSLARLADEQFF. In DNA, the CDR3 is TGCGCCAGCAGCTTGGCCAGGCTAGCCGATGAGCAGTTCTTC. Using reference TRBV5-1 and TRBJ2-1 for the parts outside the CDR3, the full variable domain is KAGVTQTPRYLIKTRGQQVTLSCSPISGHRSVSWYQQTPGQGLQFLFEYFSETQRNKGNFPGRFSGRQFSNSRSEMNVSTLELGDSALYLCASSLARLADEQFFGPGTRLTVL.

This rearrangement joins TRBV11-3 to TRBJ1-1, with TRBD1 as a possible D gene (5 bases). Germline CDR1 reads SGHNT; CDR2 reads YENEEA. The germline V and J ends were trimmed by 4 bases and 7 bases, with 16 bases remaining between them. CDR3 length: 14 residues. CDR3 bases: TGTGCCAGCAGCTCCTTTGGGGGGGAGGTTGAAGCTTTCTTT. Protein: CASSSFGGEVEAFF.

The chain couples TRBV5-4 to TRBJ2-3; TRBD1 might be the D (6 bases). CDR1 SGHNT and CDR2 YYREEE come from the germline V gene (reference sequence). V was trimmed by 4 bases and J by 2 bases, leaving 14 bases between them. The length of the CDR3 is 15 residues. The CDR3 DNA is TGTGCCAGCAGCCCGGACGGACAGTTCACAGATACGCAGTATTTT. Amino acid sequence: CASSPDGQFTDTQYF.

The chain links TRBV6-6 to TRBJ2-4, with 10 nucleotides matching TRBD1. The CDR3 runs 15 residues. The V segment lost 8 bases and the J segment 7 bases; nucleotides outside the gene matches: 11. The germline V gene has CDR1 MNHNY and CDR2 SVGAGI (reference sequence). The CDR3, as DNA: TGTGCCAGCCTCGGGGGGGACAGGGGTAATAACATTCAGTACTTC. Its translation is CASLGGDRGNNIQYF.

The chain recombines TRBV28 with TRBJ2-1, with 8 bases aligning to TRBD1. The germline V gene encodes CDR1 MDHEN and CDR2 SYDVKM. The CDR3 spans 17 residues. With V trimmed by 3 bases and J by 4 bases, 11 bases remained unmatched. This CDR3 reads CASSFISEDRVYNEQFF. Here the CDR3 DNA reads TGTGCCAGCAGTTTCATTTCGGAGGACAGGGTATACAATGAGCAGTTCTTC.

V and J are TRBV6-1 and TRBJ2-6, with D possibly matching TRBD1 (5 bases). The CDR3 spans 15 residues. Trimming left V 0 bases short and J 3 bases short, with 6 bases between. The V gene's germline CDR1 is MNHNS and CDR2 SASEGT. The CDR3 region is CASSEAGVGANVLTF. The CDR3 coding sequence is TGTGCCAGCAGTGAAGCAGGGGTTGGGGCCAACGTCCTGACTTTC.

J is TRBJ1-5 and V is TRBV19; 9 positions agree with TRBD1. Trimming cost V 0 bases and J 6 bases; bases outside gene matches: 12. The CDR3 consists of 18 residues. Germline-derived CDR1 and CDR2 are LNHDA and SQIVND (reference sequence). The CDR3: CASSIEGDGQGNGQPQHF. CDR3 DNA sequence: TGTGCCAGTAGTATAGAGGGGGACGGACAGGGGAACGGTCAGCCCCAGCATTTT.

The V gene is TRBV9, the J gene TRBJ2-2, with TRBD2 matching over 8 bases. Germline values: CDR1 SGDLS, CDR2 YYNGEE. The V segment lost 1 base and the J segment 0 bases; nucleotides outside the gene matches: 5. The CDR3 is 17 residues long. CDR3 region: CASSVFSGNTNTGELFF. The CDR3 region has the DNA TGTGCCAGCAGCGTATTTAGCGGGAACACGAACACCGGGGAGCTGTTTTTT.

The V call is TRBV5-1, the J call TRBJ2-7, with 9 bases matching TRBD2. Trimming cost V 0 bases and J 2 bases; bases outside gene matches: 3. There are 15 residues in the CDR3. Germline CDR1 and CDR2: SGHRS and YFSETQ. In DNA form, the CDR3 reads TGCGCCAGCAGCTTGGTTAGCGGGAGCCCCTACGAGCAGTACTTC. This sequence encodes CASSLVSGSPYEQYF.

This clone was observed once. V is TRBV7-8 and J is TRBJ2-7; 7 bases match TRBD1. The J segment lost 3 bases and the V segment lost 4 bases, leaving 6 bases of the junction unmatched. This CDR3 is 14 amino acids long. Germline CDR1 and CDR2: SGHVS and FQNEAQ. Here the CDR3 reads CASSSFRDSYEQYF. The CDR3, as DNA: TGTGCCAGCAGCTCATTCCGGGACAGCTACGAGCAGTACTTC.